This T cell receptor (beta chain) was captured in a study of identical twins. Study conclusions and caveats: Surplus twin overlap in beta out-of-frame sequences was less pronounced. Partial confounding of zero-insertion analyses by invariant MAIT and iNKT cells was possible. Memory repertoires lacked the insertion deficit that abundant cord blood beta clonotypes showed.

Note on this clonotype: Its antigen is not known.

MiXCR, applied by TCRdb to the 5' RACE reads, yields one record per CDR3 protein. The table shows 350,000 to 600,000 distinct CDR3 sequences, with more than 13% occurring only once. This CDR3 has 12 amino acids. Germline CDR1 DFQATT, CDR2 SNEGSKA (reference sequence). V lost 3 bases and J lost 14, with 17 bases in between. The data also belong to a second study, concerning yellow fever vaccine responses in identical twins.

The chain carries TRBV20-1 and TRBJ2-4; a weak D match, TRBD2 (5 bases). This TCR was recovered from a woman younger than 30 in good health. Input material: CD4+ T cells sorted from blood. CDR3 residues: CSASTGSQTEYF. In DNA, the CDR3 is TGCAGTGCTAGTACGGGGAGCCAAACCGAGTACTTC.